This T cell receptor (beta chain) derives from a study of shared clonotypes between healthy human individuals. This CDR3 spans 14 amino acids. The germline V gene encodes CDR1 LNHDA and CDR2 SQIVND (reference sequence). V trimming: 7 bases; J trimming: 3 bases; junction bases outside the gene matches: 4. TCRdb's copy holds only in-frame clones and misses some; the assay was immunoSEQ multiplex PCR. In the table there are about 710,000 clones, over 60% of which are singletons. Only a few counts were recorded for this clone. V gene TRBV19 combines with J gene TRBJ1-3, with 9 bases fitting TRBD1. This clonotype was obtained from a woman in her twenties or thirties in good health. Specimen: memory CD4+ T cells sorted from blood. Subset noted: CD45RA-negative fraction. The CDR3 DNA follows: TGTGCCAGTACCCGGGACAGGGTTGGAAACACCATATATTTT. Protein sequence: CASTRDRVGNTIYF.